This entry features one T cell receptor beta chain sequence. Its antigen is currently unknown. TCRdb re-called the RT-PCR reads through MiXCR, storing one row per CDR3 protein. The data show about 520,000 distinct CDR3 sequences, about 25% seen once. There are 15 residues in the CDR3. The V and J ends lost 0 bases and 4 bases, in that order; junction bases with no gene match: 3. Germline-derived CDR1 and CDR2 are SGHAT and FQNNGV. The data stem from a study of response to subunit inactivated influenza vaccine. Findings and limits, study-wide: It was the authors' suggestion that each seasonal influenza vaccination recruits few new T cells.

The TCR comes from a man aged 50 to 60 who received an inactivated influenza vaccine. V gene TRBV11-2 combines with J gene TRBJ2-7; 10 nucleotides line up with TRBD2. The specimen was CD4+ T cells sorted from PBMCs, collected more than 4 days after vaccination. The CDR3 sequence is CASSLDGTSVYEQYF. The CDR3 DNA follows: TGTGCCAGCAGCTTAGATGGGACTAGCGTTTACGAGCAGTACTTC.